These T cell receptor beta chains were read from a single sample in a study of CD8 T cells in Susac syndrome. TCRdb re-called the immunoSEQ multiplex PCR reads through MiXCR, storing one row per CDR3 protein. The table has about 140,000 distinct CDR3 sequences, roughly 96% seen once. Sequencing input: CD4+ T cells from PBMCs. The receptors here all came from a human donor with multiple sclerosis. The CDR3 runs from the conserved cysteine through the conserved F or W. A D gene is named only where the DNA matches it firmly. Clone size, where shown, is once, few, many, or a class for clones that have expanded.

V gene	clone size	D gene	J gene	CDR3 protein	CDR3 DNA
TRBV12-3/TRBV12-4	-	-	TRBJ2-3	CASTPRRREADTQYF	TGTGCCAGCACCCCGCGGCGGAGGGAGGCAGATACGCAGTATTTT
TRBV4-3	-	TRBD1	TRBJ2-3	CASSSGTGRTDTQYF	TGCGCCAGCAGTTCCGGGACAGGGCGCACAGATACGCAGTATTTT
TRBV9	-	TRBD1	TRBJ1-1	CASSALTGLGENTEAFF	TGTGCCAGCAGCGCGCTGACAGGGCTGGGGGAGAACACTGAAGCTTTCTTT
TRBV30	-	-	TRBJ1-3	CAWSVGPGNTIYF	TGTGCCTGGAGTGTGGGACCTGGAAACACCATATATTTT
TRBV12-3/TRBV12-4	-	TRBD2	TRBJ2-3	CASSGKRGFTDTQYF	TGTGCCAGCAGTGGCAAGCGGGGCTTCACAGATACGCAGTATTTT
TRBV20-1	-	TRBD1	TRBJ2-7	CSARGTGYYEQYF	TGCAGTGCTAGAGGGACAGGGTACTACGAGCAGTACTTC
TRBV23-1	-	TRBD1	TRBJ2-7	CASSQSTGAEQYF	TGCGCCAGCAGTCAATCGACAGGGGCCGAGCAGTACTTC
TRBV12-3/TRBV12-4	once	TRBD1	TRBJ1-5	CASSQDRAPQPQHF	TGTGCCAGCAGCCAGGACAGGGCCCCTCAGCCCCAGCATTTT
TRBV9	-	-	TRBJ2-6	CASSQQGSGANVLTF	TGTGCCAGCAGTCAACAGGGTTCTGGGGCCAACGTCCTGACTTTC
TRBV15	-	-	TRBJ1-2	CATSSQAGNHGYTF	TGTGCCACCAGCAGCCAGGCGGGGAACCATGGCTACACCTTC
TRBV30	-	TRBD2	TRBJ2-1	CAWRPRSGGYNEQFF	TGTGCCTGGAGGCCCCGAAGCGGGGGGTACAATGAGCAGTTCTTC
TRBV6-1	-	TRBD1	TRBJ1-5	CASIRGFGRGSNQPQHF	TGTGCCAGCATCAGGGGGTTCGGGAGGGGTAGCAATCAGCCCCAGCATTTT
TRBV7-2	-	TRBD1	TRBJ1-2	CASSLVRTGGSENTF	TGTGCCAGCAGCTTAGTAAGGACAGGGGGTTCCGAGAACACCTTC
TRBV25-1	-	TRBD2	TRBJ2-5	CASSEYAGGETQYF	TGTGCCAGCAGTGAATATGCGGGGGGAGAGACCCAGTACTTC
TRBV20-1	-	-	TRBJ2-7	CSAPISYSYEQYF	TGCAGTGCTCCAATTTCTTACTCCTACGAGCAGTACTTC
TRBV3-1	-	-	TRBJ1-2	CASSPWTVPGYGYTF	TGTGCCAGCAGCCCCTGGACGGTTCCTGGCTATGGCTACACCTTC
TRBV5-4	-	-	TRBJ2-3	CASSLDIGQPQYF	TGTGCCAGCAGCTTGGATATAGGGCAGCCACAGTATTTT
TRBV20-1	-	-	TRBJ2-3	CSARGAGSTDTQYF	TGCAGTGCTAGGGGGGCAGGGAGCACAGATACGCAGTATTTT
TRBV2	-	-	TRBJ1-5	CASTRGSSNQPQHF	TGTGCCAGCACCCGAGGAAGTAGCAATCAGCCCCAGCATTTT
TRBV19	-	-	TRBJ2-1	CASSMRLRVTYNEQFF	TGTGCCAGTAGTATGAGGCTTAGGGTTACCTACAATGAGCAGTTCTTC
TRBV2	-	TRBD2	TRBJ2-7	CASSRLAGTYEQYF	TGTGCCAGCAGCCGACTAGCGGGAACCTACGAGCAGTACTTC
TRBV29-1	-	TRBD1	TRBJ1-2	CSVEGGGTGGLGYTF	TGCAGCGTTGAAGGTGGGGGGACAGGGGGCCTCGGCTACACCTTC
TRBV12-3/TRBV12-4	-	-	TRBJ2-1	CASSTPRGVGFF	TGTGCCAGCAGCACGCCCCGAGGGGTAGGGTTCTTC
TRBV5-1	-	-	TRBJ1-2	CASKLGIDNYGYTF	TGCGCCAGCAAGTTGGGTATAGATAACTATGGCTACACCTTC
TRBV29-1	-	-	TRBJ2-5	CSASTVLGETQYF	TGCAGCGCCTCAACAGTCCTCGGAGAGACCCAGTACTTC
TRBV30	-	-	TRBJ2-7	CAWSVQGHEQYF	TGTGCCTGGAGCGTACAGGGACACGAGCAGTACTTC
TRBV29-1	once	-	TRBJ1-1	CSGGLVNTEAFF	TGCTCGGGTGGTTTGGTAAACACTGAAGCTTTCTTT
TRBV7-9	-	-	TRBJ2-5	CATVVGRTFQETQYF	TGTGCCACGGTCGTTGGCAGGACTTTCCAAGAGACCCAGTACTTC
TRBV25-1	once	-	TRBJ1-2	CASSGDSLANYGYTF	TGTGCCAGCAGCGGCGACAGCTTAGCTAACTATGGCTACACCTTC
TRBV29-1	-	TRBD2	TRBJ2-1	CSVSKSGGDNEQFF	TGCAGCGTTTCAAAAAGCGGGGGGGACAATGAGCAGTTCTTC
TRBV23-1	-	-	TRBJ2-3	CASSHHKTDSTDTQYF	TGCGCCAGCAGTCACCACAAGACAGACAGCACAGATACGCAGTATTTT
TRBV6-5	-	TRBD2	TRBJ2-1	CASSGLAGVLAEQFF	TGTGCCAGCAGTGGTTTAGCGGGAGTGCTGGCTGAGCAGTTCTTC
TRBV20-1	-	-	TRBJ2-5	CSRTGDGRQETQYF	TGCAGTCGCACGGGGGACGGGAGACAAGAGACCCAGTACTTC
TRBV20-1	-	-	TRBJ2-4	CSPTAGVAKNIQYF	TGCAGTCCCACGGCCGGGGTGGCCAAAAACATTCAGTACTTC